A selection of T cell receptor beta chains follows, all from one sample in a study of cytomegalovirus exposure and HLA in healthy donors. The repertoire was sequenced with immunoSEQ multiplex PCR; TCRdb's copy has only in-frame clones and lacks some. Its clone listing holds approximately 140,000 clones. The sequenced material came from PBMCs. These receptors came from a woman aged 40 to 55 in good health and CMV-seronegative. Both conserved end residues are part of each CDR3. Each record gives: J gene, D gene, V gene, CDR3 protein, CDR3 DNA. A D gene is named only where the DNA matches it firmly.

j_gene: TRBJ1-2
d_gene: TRBD1
v_gene: TRBV6-4
CDR3aa: CASRYAGTGANYGYTF
CDR3nt: TGTGCCAGCAGATACGCCGGGACAGGGGCTAACTATGGCTACACCTTC

j_gene: TRBJ1-5
d_gene: -
v_gene: TRBV9
CDR3aa: CASSVGLGGQPQHF
CDR3nt: TGTGCCAGCAGCGTGGGGCTGGGGGGTCAGCCCCAGCATTTT

j_gene: TRBJ2-5
d_gene: TRBD1
v_gene: TRBV6-1
CDR3aa: CASSENQDRGQTQYF
CDR3nt: TGTGCCAGCAGTGAAAATCAGGACAGGGGACAGACCCAGTACTTC

j_gene: TRBJ1-3
d_gene: -
v_gene: TRBV6-5
CDR3aa: CASSYWGDISGNTIYF
CDR3nt: TGTGCCAGCAGTTACTGGGGGGATATCTCTGGAAACACCATATATTTT

j_gene: TRBJ2-3
d_gene: TRBD1
v_gene: TRBV4-2
CDR3aa: CASSQGNRGNTDTQYF
CDR3nt: TGTGCCAGCAGCCAAGGAAACAGGGGTAACACAGATACGCAGTATTTT

j_gene: TRBJ1-2
d_gene: -
v_gene: TRBV6-5
CDR3aa: CASRKGINYGYTF
CDR3nt: TGTGCCAGCAGAAAGGGGATTAACTATGGCTACACCTTC

j_gene: TRBJ1-1
d_gene: -
v_gene: TRBV2
CDR3aa: CASSDERLRAEAFF
CDR3nt: TGTGCCAGCAGTGATGAGAGATTGCGCGCTGAAGCTTTCTTT

j_gene: TRBJ2-5
d_gene: TRBD1
v_gene: TRBV27
CDR3aa: CASRPDRGETQYF
CDR3nt: TGTGCCAGCAGACCCGACAGGGGTGAGACCCAGTACTTC

j_gene: TRBJ1-2
d_gene: -
v_gene: TRBV28
CDR3aa: CASSLSPGQIYGYTF
CDR3nt: TGTGCCAGCAGTTTATCCCCAGGGCAGATCTATGGCTACACCTTC

j_gene: TRBJ1-5
d_gene: TRBD1
v_gene: TRBV2
CDR3aa: CASTGTGAYPHQHF
CDR3nt: TGTGCCAGCACCGGGACAGGGGCCTACCCGCACCAGCATTTT

j_gene: TRBJ2-4
d_gene: TRBD1
v_gene: TRBV27
CDR3aa: CASSTRDRGGTKNIQYF
CDR3nt: TGTGCCAGCAGTACGAGGGACAGGGGAGGAACCAAAAACATTCAGTACTTC

j_gene: TRBJ2-5
d_gene: -
v_gene: TRBV18
CDR3aa: CASSPRVAVQETQYF
CDR3nt: TGTGCCAGCTCCCCTCGAGTGGCGGTACAAGAGACCCAGTACTTC

j_gene: TRBJ2-3
d_gene: -
v_gene: TRBV5-1
CDR3aa: CASSPDSSQDTQYF
CDR3nt: TGCGCCAGCAGCCCGGACAGCTCGCAAGATACGCAGTATTTT

j_gene: TRBJ2-1
d_gene: -
v_gene: TRBV9
CDR3aa: CASSGEANEQFF
CDR3nt: TGTGCCAGCAGCGGGGAGGCTAATGAGCAGTTCTTC

j_gene: TRBJ2-7
d_gene: TRBD1
v_gene: TRBV29-1
CDR3aa: CSAGRDRAYEQYF
CDR3nt: TGCAGCGCTGGCCGGGACAGGGCCTACGAGCAGTACTTC

j_gene: TRBJ2-5
d_gene: -
v_gene: TRBV10-3
CDR3aa: CAISESQGVGGETQYF
CDR3nt: TGTGCCATCAGTGAGTCTCAGGGTGTGGGTGGGGAGACCCAGTACTTC

j_gene: TRBJ2-7
d_gene: -
v_gene: TRBV27
CDR3aa: CASYRINYEQYF
CDR3nt: TGTGCCAGCTATAGAATTAACTACGAGCAGTACTTC

j_gene: TRBJ2-3
d_gene: -
v_gene: TRBV7-2
CDR3aa: CASSNRVLDTQYF
CDR3nt: TGTGCCAGCAGCAACAGGGTTTTGGATACGCAGTATTTT

j_gene: TRBJ2-1
d_gene: -
v_gene: TRBV2
CDR3aa: CASSEARGGFF
CDR3nt: TGTGCCAGCAGTGAAGCGCGGGGTGGTTTCTTC

j_gene: TRBJ1-1
d_gene: -
v_gene: TRBV28
CDR3aa: CASSSPAGMRTEAFF
CDR3nt: TGTGCCAGCAGTTCCCCGGCGGGGATGAGGACTGAAGCTTTCTTT

j_gene: TRBJ1-5
d_gene: -
v_gene: TRBV7-2
CDR3aa: CASSLNRYQPQHF
CDR3nt: TGTGCCAGCAGCTTAAATCGGTACCAGCCCCAGCATTTT

j_gene: TRBJ1-2
d_gene: -
v_gene: TRBV19
CDR3aa: CASSPSGSSARYTF
CDR3nt: TGTGCCAGTAGTCCCTCCGGCTCTAGCGCGCGCTACACCTTC

j_gene: TRBJ2-2
d_gene: TRBD2
v_gene: TRBV9
CDR3aa: CASSVSGGPTGELFF
CDR3nt: TGTGCCAGCAGCGTATCGGGGGGGCCCACCGGGGAGCTGTTTTTT

j_gene: TRBJ2-5
d_gene: -
v_gene: TRBV9
CDR3aa: CASSVRVQETQYF
CDR3nt: TGTGCCAGCAGCGTAAGAGTCCAAGAGACCCAGTACTTC

j_gene: TRBJ1-2
d_gene: -
v_gene: TRBV27
CDR3aa: CASSSAGAYGYTF
CDR3nt: TGTGCCAGCAGTTCTGCAGGGGCCTACGGCTACACCTTC

j_gene: TRBJ1-2
d_gene: -
v_gene: TRBV20-1
CDR3aa: CSAPRRREDTF
CDR3nt: TGCAGTGCTCCCCGGCGCAGGGAGGACACCTTC

j_gene: TRBJ1-3
d_gene: -
v_gene: TRBV2
CDR3aa: CASSLRVMPGNTIYF
CDR3nt: TGTGCCAGCAGTCTCAGGGTGATGCCTGGAAACACCATATATTTT

j_gene: TRBJ1-2
d_gene: -
v_gene: TRBV27
CDR3aa: CASSLWSGNSGYTF
CDR3nt: TGTGCCAGCAGTTTATGGAGCGGGAACTCAGGCTACACCTTC

j_gene: TRBJ2-1
d_gene: TRBD2
v_gene: TRBV11-2
CDR3aa: CASSLDQLRAGGRPEQFF
CDR3nt: TGTGCCAGCAGCTTAGATCAATTAAGAGCGGGGGGTCGTCCTGAGCAGTTCTTC

j_gene: TRBJ1-1
d_gene: -
v_gene: TRBV28
CDR3aa: CASSFGRNTEAFF
CDR3nt: TGTGCCAGCAGTTTCGGTAGGAACACTGAAGCTTTCTTT

j_gene: TRBJ2-7
d_gene: TRBD2
v_gene: TRBV28
CDR3aa: CASSEGGSSYEQYF
CDR3nt: TGTGCCAGCAGCGAGGGAGGGAGCTCCTACGAGCAGTACTTC

j_gene: TRBJ2-1
d_gene: TRBD2
v_gene: TRBV9
CDR3aa: CASSVSGGAQNEQFF
CDR3nt: TGTGCCAGCAGCGTTAGCGGGGGGGCTCAAAATGAGCAGTTCTTC

j_gene: TRBJ2-2
d_gene: -
v_gene: TRBV6-5
CDR3aa: CASRIGGATGELFF
CDR3nt: TGTGCCAGCCGCATTGGCGGGGCCACCGGGGAGCTGTTTTTT

j_gene: TRBJ2-1
d_gene: -
v_gene: TRBV6-5
CDR3aa: CASSGQRAYNEQFF
CDR3nt: TGTGCCAGCAGCGGACAGCGAGCCTACAATGAGCAGTTCTTC

j_gene: TRBJ1-4
d_gene: -
v_gene: TRBV2
CDR3aa: CASSDRNEKLFF
CDR3nt: TGTGCCAGCAGTGACAGGAATGAAAAACTGTTTTTT

j_gene: TRBJ1-1
d_gene: -
v_gene: TRBV6-6
CDR3aa: CASSYSGTRRTEAFF
CDR3nt: TGTGCCAGCAGTTACTCCGGGACTCGGCGCACTGAAGCTTTCTTT

j_gene: TRBJ1-2
d_gene: -
v_gene: TRBV28
CDR3aa: CASSWGQNYGYTF
CDR3nt: TGTGCCAGCAGTTGGGGACAAAACTATGGCTACACCTTC

j_gene: TRBJ2-3
d_gene: TRBD2
v_gene: TRBV4-2
CDR3aa: CASSQGGMVAGGLTDTQYF
CDR3nt: TGTGCCAGCAGCCAGGGGGGCATGGTAGCGGGGGGCCTCACAGATACGCAGTATTTT

j_gene: TRBJ2-3
d_gene: TRBD1
v_gene: TRBV5-6
CDR3aa: CASSLATGFFTDTQYF
CDR3nt: TGTGCCAGCAGCCTGGCGACAGGGTTCTTCACAGATACGCAGTATTTT

j_gene: TRBJ2-7
d_gene: TRBD2
v_gene: TRBV18
CDR3aa: CASSLQLGGGDEQYF
CDR3nt: TGTGCCAGCTCACTCCAGCTCGGCGGGGGAGACGAGCAGTACTTC

j_gene: TRBJ1-2
d_gene: -
v_gene: TRBV7-9
CDR3aa: CASRIDSHYGYTF
CDR3nt: TGTGCCAGCAGGATAGACAGTCACTATGGCTACACCTTC